The 11 T cell receptor beta chains below all came from one sample that was sequenced in a study of shared clonotypes between healthy human individuals. Assay: immunoSEQ multiplex PCR; the TCRdb copy retains only in-frame clones and omits some. The sample carries about 490,000 clones, around 73% recorded once. Material: PBMCs. These TCRs come from a woman in her thirties or forties in good health. Some clones in this sample may be carry-over from other donors' samples.

The chain recombines TRBV5-1 with TRBJ2-1, with 9 bases that match TRBD2. The germline gives CDR1 SGHRS, CDR2 YFSETQ. J lost 6 bases, V lost 4 bases, and 5 bases had no gene match. CDR3 length equals 14 residues. The CDR3 DNA is TGCGCCAGCAGCCACGGACTAGCGAGCAATGAGCAGTTCTTC. It translates to CASSHGLASNEQFF.

The chain uses TRBV11-2 and TRBJ1-1; D unresolved. Trimming left V 3 bases short and J 3 bases short, with 8 bases between. Germline CDR1 SGHAT, CDR2 FQNNGV. This CDR3 contains 13 residues. The CDR3 DNA reads TGTGCCAGCAGCTTCTCAGTGTACACTGAAGCTTTCTTT. Translation gives CASSFSVYTEAFF.

The gene calls are TRBV28 and TRBJ2-7; D is uncertain. This CDR3 is 12 amino acids long. The ends were cut back, 5 bases at V and 3 bases at J, with 8 bases in the middle. Per germline, CDR1 MDHEN and CDR2 SYDVKM. This CDR3 is CASSPRLYEQYF. The CDR3 nucleotides are TGTGCCAGCAGTCCGCGCCTCTACGAGCAGTACTTC. Full variable domain (outside the CDR3, taken from reference TRBV28 and TRBJ2-7): DVKVTQSSRYLVKRTGEKVFLECVQDMDHENMFWYRQDPGLGLRLIYFSYDVKMKEKGDIPEGYSVSREKKERFSLILESASTNQTSMYLCASSPRLYEQYFGPGTRLTVT.

The chain joins TRBV5-1 to TRBJ2-1; 7 nucleotides align to TRBD2. This CDR3 has 16 residues. Trimming removed 4 bases from V and 0 bases from J; junction bases left unmatched: 7. CDR1 SGHRS and CDR2 YFSETQ come from the germline V gene. The CDR3 nucleotides read TGCGCCAGCAGCCCCCCGGGCGGGAGCTCCTACAATGAGCAGTTCTTC. It specifies CASSPPGGSSYNEQFF. Together with reference TRBV5-1 and TRBJ2-1, the CDR3 gives the full variable domain: KAGVTQTPRYLIKTRGQQVTLSCSPISGHRSVSWYQQTPGQGLQFLFEYFSETQRNKGNFPGRFSGRQFSNSRSEMNVSTLELGDSALYLCASSPPGGSSYNEQFFGPGTRLTVL.

This rearrangement joins TRBV6-1 to TRBJ1-3; D gene unclear. V lost 3 bases and J lost 0, with 6 bases in between. The CDR3 spans 14 residues. Germline loops: CDR1 MNHNS, CDR2 SASEGT. The CDR3 DNA sequence: TGTGCCAGCAGTGACTTATCCTCTGGAAACACCATATATTTT. Protein product: CASSDLSSGNTIYF.

The chain joins TRBV28 to TRBJ2-2; 8 nucleotides line up with TRBD1. There are 19 residues in the CDR3. Looked up from germline, CDR1 is MDHEN and CDR2 is SYDVKM. V was pared by 5 bases and J by 3 bases, with 17 bases of the junction left unmatched. CDR3 amino acids: CASSHPHGTGLGDTGELFF. As DNA, the CDR3 is TGTGCCAGCAGTCACCCCCATGGGACAGGTTTAGGGGACACCGGGGAGCTGTTTTTT.

The chain has TRBV29-1 and TRBJ2-5; possibly TRBD1 or TRBD2 for D (6 bases each). Trimming left V 6 bases short and J 4 bases short, with 15 bases between. This CDR3 spans 13 amino acids. Germline V CDR1 and CDR2: SQVTM, ANQGSEA. The CDR3 reads CSVRQERVETQYF. Written as DNA, the CDR3 is TGCAGCGTCCGACAGGAGCGGGTAGAGACCCAGTACTTC.

With respect to this clone: A single base is all that separates this from a far larger clone, so a read error is likely. This rearrangement joins TRBV29-1 to TRBJ2-4; the D gene could be TRBD1 or TRBD2 (5 bases each). CDR1 is SQVTM, CDR2 ANQGSEA, per germline. V shed 1 base and J shed 6 bases, with 7 bases lying between them. This CDR3 spans 12 amino acids. DNA of the CDR3: TGCAGCGTTGAAGGGGACGGAAACATTCAGTACTTC. This sequence encodes CSVEGDGNIQYF.

This clone came up once. The V gene is TRBV11-2, the J gene TRBJ1-1; D is undetermined. Germline V lookup: CDR1 SGHAT, CDR2 FQNNGV. The CDR3 runs 15 residues. The germline V and J ends were trimmed by 2 bases and 7 bases, with 17 bases remaining between them. CDR3 DNA sequence: TGTGCCAGCAGCTTATCGGGAGCGGGTCGCCTTGAAGCTTTCTTT. The encoded protein is CASSLSGAGRLEAFF.

The chain has TRBV7-3 and TRBJ2-5, with D hard to call. Germline V lookup: CDR1 SGHTA, CDR2 FQGTGA. V was pared by 5 bases and J by 5 bases, with 12 bases between. This CDR3 has 13 amino acids. The CDR3 nucleotides are TGTGCCAGCAGCCGTGTTCGGTGGGAGACCCAGTACTTC. Translating gives CASSRVRWETQYF.

With regard to this clone: A read error may produce the germline difference seen at one junction end. The chain combines TRBV7-7 with TRBJ2-7; the match to TRBD1 covers 7 bases. The CDR3 sequence is 12 residues long. Germline loops: CDR1 SSHAT, CDR2 FNYEAQ (reference sequence). The CDR3 DNA sequence: TGTGCTAGCAGCGTTTCAGGGGGCGAGCAGTACTTC. Its translation: CASSVSGGEQYF.